The clone carrying this T cell receptor beta chain was seen a few times. Its antigen remains unidentified. This sample was included in a study of shared clonotypes between healthy human individuals. Study at large: CD4 naive cells filled three plates per donor, CD4 memory three, CD8 naive two and CD8 memory one.

Using immunoSEQ multiplex PCR, the repertoire was profiled, and TCRdb retains in-frame clones only, with some absent. The table shows approximately 2,200,000 clones, with about 92% occurring only once. Whole-study results and caveats: Naive subsets typically showed greater estimated richness than memory subsets.

V shed 4 bases and J shed 6 bases, with 7 bases lying between them. This CDR3 has 12 amino acids. From germline, CDR1 is SEHNR and CDR2 FQNEAQ (reference sequence). CD45RO-negative, CCR7-positively selected cells formed the naive CD8 fraction, excluding terminally differentiated effector memory CD45RA+ cells. The sequenced sample was naive CD8+ T cells from PBMCs. The chain recombines TRBV7-9 with TRBJ2-1; D is unclear. This clonotype was sampled from a man younger than 30 in good health. Some clones in this sample may be carry-over from other donors' samples. CDR3 DNA sequence: TGTGCCAGCAGCTCGACGGCCAATGAGCAGTTCTTC. This sequence encodes CASSSTANEQFF.